The sequence of this TCR beta chain was determined in a study of blood T cell repertoires in COVID-19. The wider study: The United States, Italy and Spain were the sources of the acute and convalescent COVID-19 samples.

Looked up from germline, CDR1 is SQVTM and CDR2 is ANQGSEA. The CDR3 has 13 residues. The V and J ends lost 4 bases and 4 bases, in that order; junction bases with no gene match: 6. Per the authors' pipeline: Cell counts per sample came from amplifying reference gene primers. Using immunoSEQ multiplex PCR, the repertoire was profiled, and TCRdb retains in-frame clones only, with some absent. V, J and clone size are those of that table, while D and trimming were read from the DNA. The sample lists approximately 670,000 clones, approximately 90% occurring once. This TCR was sampled from a woman aged 18-29 years with acute or convalescent COVID-19. The chain has TRBV29-1 and TRBJ1-2; 7 nucleotides agree with TRBD1. Source material: peripheral blood. CDR3 bases: TGCAGCGTTGGGTCCAGGGGGTCCTATGGCTACACCTTC. Its translation: CSVGSRGSYGYTF.